These 20 T cell receptor beta chains originate from one sample sequenced in a study of shared clonotypes between healthy human individuals. Sequencing was performed with immunoSEQ multiplex PCR; in TCRdb, only in-frame clones are kept and a portion is missing. The sample holds millions of clones, under 95% seen once. Terminally differentiated effector memory CD45RA+ cells were excluded by CCR7 positive selection of CD45RO-negative cells. Sequenced material: naive CD8+ T cells from PBMCs. The receptor set was obtained from a man between 18 and 29 years old in good health. Some clones in this sample may be carry-over from other donors' samples.

On this clone: The same CDR3 is also encoded by other DNA sequences in this sample. The J gene is TRBJ2-7, the V gene TRBV28, with 10 bases lining up with TRBD1. V shed 6 bases and J 7 bases; nucleotides not matched to a gene: 3. Germline CDR1 MDHEN, CDR2 SYDVKM. CDR3 length equals 12 residues. Written as DNA, the CDR3 is TGTGCCAGCAGGGACAGGGGGAGTGAGCAGTACTTC. This gives the protein CASRDRGSEQYF.

The gene calls are TRBV28 and TRBJ2-5, with 7 bases aligning to TRBD2. The J segment lost 5 bases and the V segment lost 10 bases, leaving 13 bases of the junction unmatched. The CDR3 totals 14 residues. In germline, CDR1 is MDHEN, CDR2 SYDVKM. CDR3 protein: CATLGRGKGETQYF. In DNA form, the CDR3 reads TGTGCCACCTTGGGGAGGGGAAAGGGGGAGACCCAGTACTTC.

The genes are TRBV28 and TRBJ1-1; D remains ambiguous. CDR1 MDHEN and CDR2 SYDVKM come from the germline V gene. The germline V and J ends were trimmed by 4 bases and 8 bases, with 14 bases remaining between them. CDR3 length: 13 amino acids. The CDR3 here is CASSSLTDLEAFF. For the CDR3, the DNA is TGTGCCAGCAGTTCCCTGACGGATCTGGAAGCTTTCTTT.

The chain combines TRBV5-1 with TRBJ2-7; tentative D call: TRBD1 (6 bases). Germline V gene lookup returns CDR1 SGHRS and CDR2 YFSETQ. V lost 0 bases to trimming and J lost 3 bases, with 10 bases between them. The CDR3 runs to 14 residues. CDR3 nucleotide sequence: TGCGCCAGCAGCTTGGGACAGGCAAACTACGAGCAGTACTTC. Amino acids: CASSLGQANYEQYF.

The chain is built from TRBV7-9 and TRBJ2-3, with D unclear. The CDR3 loop spans 13 amino acids. Germline CDR1 is SEHNR and CDR2 is FQNEAQ (reference sequence). The V and J ends lost 8 bases and 3 bases respectively, with 12 bases between them. DNA of the CDR3: TGTGCCAGCTGCGATGGCCTGACAGATACGCAGTATTTT. It specifies CASCDGLTDTQYF.

A remark on this clone: An end of the junction does not agree with germline; a read error may underlie this. This chain uses TRBV30 with TRBJ2-1; D may be TRBD1 (7 bases). The CDR3 is 13 residues long. Per the germline V gene, CDR1 is GTSNPN and CDR2 is SVGIG (reference sequence). This CDR3 is CAWDRDSHNEQFF. CDR3 nucleotide sequence: TGTGCCTGGGACAGGGACTCCCACAATGAGCAGTTCTTC.

The rearrangement joins TRBV11-2 to TRBJ2-1; D is uncertain. Germline values: CDR1 SGHAT, CDR2 FQNNGV. This CDR3 is 14 amino acids long. Trimming took 2 bases from V and 1 from J, leaving 6 bases between them. The CDR3 coding sequence is TGTGCCAGCAGCTTATACGGATCCTACAATGAGCAGTTCTTC. Residues: CASSLYGSYNEQFF.

This clone has a single count. The V gene is TRBV7-9, the J gene TRBJ2-1; D is undetermined. CDR1 and CDR2 (germline): SEHNR, FQNEAQ (reference sequence). There are 11 residues in the CDR3. Between the trimmed V and J ends, which lost 7 bases and 7 bases, there was a span of 8 bases. CDR3 in DNA: TGTGCCAGCAACCACGGTAATGAGCAGTTCTTC. Amino acids: CASNHGNEQFF.

This clone was seen once. The gene calls are TRBV29-1 and TRBJ2-7; no firm D call. V was trimmed by 4 bases and J by 0 bases, leaving 10 bases between them. Germline V gene sequence: CDR1 SQVTM, CDR2 ANQGSEA. The length of the CDR3 is 13 residues. The DNA of the CDR3 is TGCAGCGTTGGGCTGACGAGCTCCTACGAGCAGTACTTC. Translated: CSVGLTSSYEQYF.

The chain recombines TRBV7-2 with TRBJ2-1; D may be TRBD1 or TRBD2 (6 bases each). This CDR3 spans 14 amino acids. V lost 3 bases to trimming and J lost 13 bases, with 19 bases between them. The V gene's germline CDR1 is SGHTA and CDR2 FQGNSA. CDR3 coding DNA: TGTGCCAGCAGCTTTCCCTCAGGGGACTCCATCCAGTTCTTC. Amino acid sequence: CASSFPSGDSIQFF.

As to this clone: Other DNA sequences in this specimen translate into the identical CDR3. This chain uses TRBV4-1 with TRBJ2-1; no definite D call. The V and J ends lost 1 base and 7 bases respectively, with 5 bases between them. The CDR3 runs to 12 residues. Germline CDR1 is MGHRA and CDR2 is YSYEKL. The CDR3 loop reads CASSQGSNEQFF. As DNA, the CDR3 is TGCGCCAGCAGCCAAGGCTCGAATGAGCAGTTCTTC.

V and J are TRBV27 and TRBJ2-7; no reliable D call. V dropped 0 bases and J dropped 5 bases, with 14 bases sitting between them. Germline V gene data show CDR1 as MNHEY and CDR2 as SMNVEV (reference sequence). The CDR3 loop spans 15 amino acids. The CDR3 sequence: CASSLSVSPVNEQYF. In DNA, the CDR3 is TGTGCCAGCAGTTTATCGGTATCACCGGTAAACGAGCAGTACTTC.

The V gene is TRBV5-1, the J gene TRBJ2-5; D possibly corresponds to TRBD1 (5 bases). Trimming pared 8 bases from V and 2 bases from J, leaving 13 bases between. There are 13 residues in the CDR3. CDR1 is SGHRS and CDR2 is YFSETQ in the germline V gene. CDR3 sequence reads: CASKAGNQETQYF. The CDR3 DNA reads TGCGCCAGTAAAGCAGGGAATCAAGAGACCCAGTACTTC.

The chain combines TRBV29-1 with TRBJ2-5, with TRBD1 matching over 9 bases. The J call could be wrong; TRBJ2-7 is a better fit for the DNA end. Germline values: CDR1 SQVTM, CDR2 ANQGSEA. The CDR3 loop spans 14 amino acids. The CDR3, as DNA: TGCAGCGTTCACGGGACAGGGCCCTCCTACGAGCAGTACTTC. Translated, it gives CSVHGTGPSYEQYF.

The chain has TRBV7-2 and TRBJ2-3; perhaps TRBD2 as D (6 bases). V was pared by 1 base and J by 6 bases, with 17 bases between. CDR1 is SGHTA, CDR2 FQGNSA, per germline. CDR3 length: 16 residues. CDR3 protein: CASSLVVAAVEDTQYF. CDR3 DNA sequence: TGTGCCAGCAGCTTAGTGGTAGCGGCAGTCGAGGATACGCAGTATTTT.

CDR3 DNA: TGTGCCAGTAGCGGGGGGACAGGGGGCTTGTACGAGCAGTACTTC. This codes for CASSGGTGGLYEQYF. The chain recombines TRBV19 with TRBJ2-7, with 12 bases fitting TRBD1. CDR3 size: 15 residues. CDR1 is LNHDA, CDR2 SQIVND, per germline (reference sequence). The junction had 7 bases not matched to a gene; V was cut back by 6 bases and J by 4 bases.

The chain is built from TRBV7-9 and TRBJ2-7; D unclear. With 0 bases removed from V and 3 bases from J, the gap between germline ends came to 6 bases. CDR1 and CDR2 from the germline V gene are SEHNR and FQNEAQ (reference sequence). This CDR3 is 13 amino acids long. CDR3 nucleotide sequence: TGTGCCAGCAGCTTAGCAGGAAACTACGAGCAGTACTTC. It yields the protein CASSLAGNYEQYF.

Turning to this clone: Other DNA sequences in this specimen translate into the identical CDR3. The V gene is TRBV9, the J gene TRBJ1-2, with no clear D. The CDR3 has 14 amino acids. Germline CDR1 is SGDLS and CDR2 is YYNGEE. Trimming removed 0 bases at V and 3 bases at J, with 9 bases between. This CDR3 is CASSVGGLDYGYTF. The DNA for the CDR3 is TGTGCCAGCAGCGTAGGAGGACTGGACTATGGCTACACCTTC.

The chain carries TRBV28 and TRBJ1-4; TRBD1 is a possible D gene (5 bases). The CDR3 runs to 14 residues. Trimming stripped 1 base from V and 2 bases from J, with 5 bases between. Germline V gene sequence: CDR1 MDHEN, CDR2 SYDVKM. The CDR3 DNA follows: TGTGCCAGCAGTTTATCAGGGACTAATGAAAAACTGTTTTTT. Protein sequence: CASSLSGTNEKLFF.

The CDR3, as DNA: TGTGCCAGCAGCTTTTCTAGCGGGATTCAAGAGACCCAGTACTTC. Translating gives CASSFSSGIQETQYF. The genes are TRBV11-3 and TRBJ2-5, with 9 bases identical to TRBD2. V trimming: 3 bases; J trimming: 2 bases; junction bases outside the gene matches: 4. Germline-derived CDR1 and CDR2 are SGHNT and YENEEA. The CDR3 runs to 15 residues. The full variable domain, its missing parts supplied by reference TRBV11-3 and TRBJ2-5, is EAGVVQSPRYKIIEKKQPVAFWCNPISGHNTLYWYLQNLGQGPELLIRYENEEAVDDSQLPKDRFSAERLKGVDSTLKIQPAELGDSAVYLCASSFSSGIQETQYFGPGTRLLVL.